The 26 T cell receptor beta chains below all came from one sample that was sequenced in a study of shared clonotypes between healthy human individuals. Here immunoSEQ multiplex PCR was the method, and the copy in TCRdb shows in-frame clones only, minus some. Of 2.5 million or so clones in the sample, more than 80% are singletons; the top ten hold 0.14%. The specimen sequenced was naive CD4+ T cells sorted from blood. Regarding subset: CD45RA+ positively selected. These receptor sequences come from a man aged 18 to 29 in good health.

V is TRBV4-2 and J is TRBJ2-3; perhaps TRBD2 as D (6 bases). Between the trimmed V and J ends, which lost 3 bases and 8 bases, there was a span of 12 bases. Germline values: CDR1 LGHNA, CDR2 YNFKEQ. There are 13 residues in the CDR3. The CDR3 coding sequence is TGTGCCAGCAGCCATGAAATGGGGGGTACGCAGTATTTT. It translates to CASSHEMGGTQYF.

This clone was seen repeatedly, ten times or more. The chain employs TRBV30 and TRBJ1-1; TRBD1 agrees at 8 bases. Trimming cost V 2 bases and J 10 bases; bases outside gene matches: 18. Germline assignment: CDR1 GTSNPN and CDR2 SVGIG (reference sequence). This CDR3 is built from 16 residues. CDR3 nucleotide sequence: TGTGCCTGGAGTCCCGAGGAGTCAGGGGGCCCGCTCCGAGCTTTCTTT. Amino acid sequence: CAWSPEESGGPLRAFF.

The chain couples TRBV5-1 to TRBJ1-2; D not certain. Trimming pared 2 bases from V and 0 bases from J, leaving 11 bases between. This CDR3 comprises 15 residues. CDR1 and CDR2 (germline): SGHRS, YFSETQ. CDR3 DNA: TGCGCCAGCAGCTTCGTCGGAACCACTAACTATGGCTACACCTTC. As protein: CASSFVGTTNYGYTF.

V usage is TRBV27 and J usage is TRBJ2-6; D unclear. The V gene's germline CDR1 is MNHEY and CDR2 SMNVEV (reference sequence). V lost 6 bases, J lost 3 bases, and 12 bases lay in between. The CDR3 spans 15 residues. CDR3 amino acids: CASSPGRFGANVLTF. CDR3 nucleotide sequence: TGTGCCAGCAGCCCGGGCCGTTTTGGGGCCAACGTCCTGACTTTC. The variable domain in full, completed from reference TRBV27 and TRBJ2-6, reads EAQVTQNPRYLITVTGKKLTVTCSQNMNHEYMSWYRQDPGLGLRQIYYSMNVEVTDKGDVPEGYKVSRKEKRNFPLILESPSPNQTSLYFCASSPGRFGANVLTFGAGSRLTVL.

This rearrangement joins TRBV6-1 to TRBJ2-3; 9 nucleotides match TRBD1. V shed 4 bases and J 4 bases; nucleotides not matched to a gene: 6. Germline V gene lookup returns CDR1 MNHNS and CDR2 SASEGT. CDR3 length: 15 residues. DNA for the CDR3: TGTGCCAGCAGTGTTTTGGACAGGGGCGCAGATACGCAGTATTTT. The encoded protein is CASSVLDRGADTQYF.

The chain carries TRBV5-4 and TRBJ1-2; 9 bases map to TRBD1. CDR1 SGHNT and CDR2 YYREEE come from the germline V gene (reference sequence). V lost 3 bases, J lost 2 bases, and 5 bases stayed unmatched. The CDR3 runs 15 residues. Written as DNA, the CDR3 is TGTGCCAGCAGCTCGGGACAGGGCGGGAACTATGGCTACACCTTC. It yields the protein CASSSGQGGNYGYTF.

This clone was detected a few times. The rearrangement joins TRBV9 to TRBJ2-5, with D perhaps TRBD2 (6 bases). With 0 bases removed from V and 5 bases from J, the gap between germline ends came to 14 bases. This CDR3 comprises 15 residues. Per germline, CDR1 SGDLS and CDR2 YYNGEE. Written as DNA, the CDR3 is TGTGCCAGCAGCGTAGCTTCGGGGGTAACGGAGACCCAGTACTTC. Protein sequence: CASSVASGVTETQYF.

Written as DNA, the CDR3 is TGTGCCAGCAGCTTGGGGGGTAGCGGGGCGCCCATGGAGCAGTACTTC. Translation: CASSLGGSGAPMEQYF. This rearrangement joins TRBV5-4 to TRBJ2-7; 8 nucleotides match TRBD2. CDR1 and CDR2 (germline): SGHNT, YYREEE (reference sequence). The CDR3 length is 16 residues. V shed 0 bases and J 7 bases; nucleotides not matched to a gene: 12.

This clone was counted once. The chain joins TRBV15 to TRBJ2-3; TRBD2 matches at 13 bases. CDR1 and CDR2 (germline): LNHNV, YYDKDF (reference sequence). The CDR3 has 17 residues. Losses at the gene ends were 0 bases for V and 5 bases for J; bases not matched to a gene: 5. The chain's CDR3 is CATSRDRTSGSLDTQYF. CDR3 in DNA: TGTGCCACCAGCAGAGACAGGACTAGCGGGAGTTTAGATACGCAGTATTTT.

J is TRBJ1-1 and V is TRBV19; D is uncertain. Trimming removed 1 base from V and 3 bases from J, with 15 bases in between. Germline V gene lookup returns CDR1 LNHDA and CDR2 SQIVND (reference sequence). The CDR3 covers 16 residues. The CDR3, as DNA: TGTGCCAGTAGTATAGGTCAGGCGAACGGGTACACTGAAGCTTTCTTT. This translates into CASSIGQANGYTEAFF.

This chain's CDR3 is CASSLFQDTEQYF. CDR3 nucleotides: TGCGCCAGCAGCTTGTTTCAGGACACCGAGCAGTACTTC. The chain employs TRBV5-1 and TRBJ2-7, with D perhaps matching TRBD1 (5 bases). V lost 1 base and J lost 6, with 11 bases in between. The CDR3 is 13 amino acids. Per the germline V gene, CDR1 is SGHRS and CDR2 is YFSETQ.

The J gene is TRBJ2-2, the V gene TRBV7-2; D perhaps matches TRBD2 (5 bases). CDR3 length equals 16 residues. Germline CDR1 is SGHTA and CDR2 is FQGNSA. Trimming took off 1 base at V and 8 bases at J, with 17 bases between the two ends. Written as DNA, the CDR3 is TGTGCCAGCAGCTTAGATGGACTTAGCTTCGGTGGGGAGCTGTTTTTT. Residues: CASSLDGLSFGGELFF.

As DNA, the CDR3 is TGCAGCGTTGGGCACGGGACAAACAATGAGCAGTTCTTC. As protein: CSVGHGTNNEQFF. The rearrangement links TRBV29-1 to TRBJ2-1; a weak D match, TRBD1 (6 bases). The V end lost 4 bases, the J end lost 5 bases, and 12 bases lay between the germline ends. CDR1 is SQVTM, CDR2 ANQGSEA, per germline. CDR3 length equals 13 residues.

The V gene is TRBV5-4, the J gene TRBJ2-7; D possibly corresponds to TRBD1 (6 bases). This CDR3 comprises 16 residues. Germline V gene sequence: CDR1 SGHNT, CDR2 YYREEE (reference sequence). V was shortened by 4 bases and J by 7 bases, with 24 bases between the two germline ends. The CDR3 DNA follows: TGTGCCAGCAGCCGGGAACCGGACAGCAATACCCGAGAGCAGTACTTC. Its translation: CASSREPDSNTREQYF.

The V gene is TRBV30, the J gene TRBJ2-4, with D possibly being TRBD2 (5 bases). V was cut by 0 bases and J by 2 bases, with 14 bases left in between. CDR1 and CDR2 from the germline V gene are GTSNPN and SVGIG (reference sequence). This CDR3 spans 16 amino acids. The CDR3 DNA is TGTGCCTGGAGTGTATACGGGATAGTGACCAAAAACATTCAGTACTTC. Encoded protein: CAWSVYGIVTKNIQYF. Full variable domain (outside the CDR3, taken from reference TRBV30 and TRBJ2-4): SQTIHQWPATLVQPVGSPLSLECTVEGTSNPNLYWYRQAAGRGLQLLFYSVGIGQISSEVPQNLSASRPQDRQFILSSKKLLLSDSGFYLCAWSVYGIVTKNIQYFGAGTRLSVL.

The rearrangement links TRBV7-2 to TRBJ2-3, with D unclear. V lost 4 bases, J lost 5 bases, and 10 bases lay in between. The germline V gene has CDR1 SGHTA and CDR2 FQGNSA. This CDR3 has 13 amino acids. CDR3 loop: CASSWYLGDTQYF. CDR3 bases: TGTGCCAGCAGCTGGTACTTGGGAGATACGCAGTATTTT.

This rearrangement joins TRBV7-8 to TRBJ1-2; no clear D gene. V lost 5 bases and J lost 2, with 12 bases in between. Germline lookup yields CDR1 SGHVS and CDR2 FQNEAQ. This CDR3 has 14 residues. The CDR3 is CASSPEQGNYGYTF. The CDR3 DNA reads TGTGCCAGCAGCCCGGAGCAAGGAAACTATGGCTACACCTTC.

The rearrangement joins TRBV5-6 to TRBJ1-1; the D is unclear. Trimming removed 0 bases at V and 9 bases at J, with 9 bases between. CDR1 is SGHDT and CDR2 is YYEEEE in the germline V gene. The CDR3 consists of 12 residues. CDR3 region: CASSLGRSQAFF. The CDR3 DNA sequence: TGTGCCAGCAGCTTGGGACGGTCCCAAGCTTTCTTT.

The chain couples TRBV10-3 to TRBJ2-7, with D perhaps TRBD1 (5 bases). The CDR3 contains 15 residues. Between the trimmed V and J ends, which lost 3 bases and 4 bases, there was a span of 16 bases. From germline, CDR1 is ENHRY and CDR2 SYGVKD. The CDR3, as DNA: TGTGCCATCAGTGAACCTCTGGGGCCCCATTACGAGCAGTACTTC. This gives the protein CAISEPLGPHYEQYF.

This clone was seen a handful of times. V and J are TRBV2 and TRBJ1-1; 7 nucleotides line up with TRBD1. CDR1 SNHLY and CDR2 FYNNEI come from the germline V gene. The CDR3 is 13 amino acids. With 0 bases clipped from V and 11 bases from J, the junction kept 6 bases outside the gene matches. This chain's CDR3 is CASSEAGGGQAFF. The CDR3 DNA reads TGTGCCAGCAGTGAAGCCGGTGGGGGACAGGCTTTCTTT.

The chain employs TRBV11-2 and TRBJ2-5; TRBD1 aligns across 9 bases. The germline V gene encodes CDR1 SGHAT and CDR2 FQNNGV. V lost 1 base, J lost 0 bases, and 0 bases stayed unmatched. The CDR3 spans 15 residues. This CDR3 reads CASSLGDRDQETQYF. The DNA of the CDR3 is TGTGCCAGCAGCTTAGGGGACAGGGACCAAGAGACCCAGTACTTC.

V usage is TRBV10-3 and J usage is TRBJ2-7; TRBD2 matches 10 bases. The CDR3 spans 17 residues. Germline CDR1 ENHRY, CDR2 SYGVKD. The ends lost 3 bases at V and 4 bases at J; junction bases unmatched: 12. The CDR3 sequence is CAISDRASGSGPYEQYF. The CDR3 DNA is TGTGCCATCAGTGATAGGGCTAGCGGGAGCGGGCCGTACGAGCAGTACTTC.

Of note for this clone: Other nucleotide sequences in the sample specify the same CDR3. The chain has TRBV29-1 and TRBJ2-3; no clear D. The CDR3 runs to 12 residues. CDR1 is SQVTM, CDR2 ANQGSEA, per germline. Trimming stripped 4 bases from V and 1 base from J, with 6 bases between. The CDR3 loop is CSVGRGTDTQYF. CDR3 DNA sequence: TGCAGCGTTGGCCGGGGCACAGATACGCAGTATTTT.

The gene calls are TRBV2 and TRBJ2-1; TRBD2 matches at 9 bases. V shed 1 base, J shed 4 bases, and the junction held 11 bases outside the gene matches. The length of the CDR3 is 18 residues. From germline, CDR1 is SNHLY and CDR2 FYNNEI. CDR3 sequence (DNA): TGTGCCAGCAGTGAAGTGTGGGCGGCGGGAGGGATATACAATGAGCAGTTCTTC. Amino acids: CASSEVWAAGGIYNEQFF.

The J gene is TRBJ1-4, the V gene TRBV11-2; the match to TRBD1 covers 8 bases. Losses at the gene ends were 6 bases for V and 8 bases for J; bases not matched to a gene: 14. The CDR3 has 16 residues. Germline V CDR1 and CDR2: SGHAT, FQNNGV. CDR3 protein: CASSLGWGQAGEKLFF. The CDR3 DNA follows: TGTGCCAGCAGTCTCGGGTGGGGACAGGCAGGAGAAAAACTGTTTTTT. Full variable domain (missing parts from reference TRBV11-2 and TRBJ1-4): EAGVAQSPRYKIIEKRQSVAFWCNPISGHATLYWYQQILGQGPKLLIQFQNNGVVDDSQLPKDRFSAERLKGVDSTLKIQPAKLEDSAVYLCASSLGWGQAGEKLFFGSGTQLSVL.

This clone has just a few counts. The gene calls are TRBV19 and TRBJ1-5; TRBD1 is a possible D gene (6 bases). The CDR3 loop spans 14 amino acids. Between the trimmed V and J ends, which lost 5 bases and 6 bases, there was a span of 14 bases. The germline CDR1 and CDR2 sequences are LNHDA and SQIVND (reference sequence). As DNA, the CDR3 is TGTGCCAGTAGTTCATCAGGGGAAGGTCAGCCCCAGCATTTT. Translating it yields CASSSSGEGQPQHF.